Here is one TCR beta chain with its context. Its antigen is currently unknown. V was pared by 3 bases and J by 1 base, with 9 bases between. Per germline, CDR1 DFQATT and CDR2 SNEGSKA (reference sequence). CDR3 size: 13 residues. The data were obtained in a study of T cells after yellow fever vaccination. Study-wide findings and caveats: Booster samples showed a return of most primary-vaccination clones (roughly 96% CD4, about 85% CD8).

Using its own MiXCR run on the 5' RACE reads, TCRdb lists one record per CDR3 protein. The sample yields under 600,000 distinct CDR3 sequences, less than 25% seen once. This sample comprised PBMCs, obtained roughly 23 days after the first yellow fever vaccination. The chain employs TRBV20-1 and TRBJ2-5; no clear D gene. This receptor was identified in a young man who received the YFV17D yellow fever vaccine. The CDR3 reads CSASSPLQETQYF. The CDR3 nucleotides read TGCAGTGCTAGTTCCCCCCTCCAAGAGACCCAGTACTTC.